This is a list of T cell receptor beta chains from one sample in a study of blood T cells in healthy people across ages. TCRdb itself ran the 5' RACE reads through MiXCR, one entry per CDR3 protein. This sample has 780,000 or so distinct CDR3 sequences, with roughly 50% found just once. Specimen: blood. These receptors all come from a man older than 75 in good health. CDR3s include the opening cysteine and the closing phenylalanine or tryptophan. The D gene is left open where the match is weak. Clone size is stated in some rows and not others, as once, few, many or a class when expanded.

d_call,clone_size,j_call,v_call,cdr3_aa,cdr3_nt
.,few,TRBJ2-4,TRBV29-1,CSGRDRNIQYF,TGCAGCGGACGGGACCGAAACATTCAGTACTTC
.,.,TRBJ2-6,TRBV28,CASMLGSISGANVLTF,TGTGCCAGCATGTTAGGCAGCATCTCTGGGGCCAACGTCCTGACTTTC
.,.,TRBJ1-4,TRBV28,CASSPNEGGEKLFF,TGTGCCAGCAGCCCAAATGAGGGTGGTGAAAAACTGTTTTTT
.,once,TRBJ1-1,TRBV7-2,CASSKRQDTEAFF,TGTGCCAGCAGCAAGAGACAGGACACTGAAGCTTTCTTT
.,.,TRBJ2-3,TRBV5-5,CATATVLEHRYAYF,TGTGCCACAGCAACCGTGCTTGAGCACAGATACGCGTATTTT
TRBD2,once,TRBJ2-5,TRBV7-2,CASSAGAGGFETQYF,TGTGCCAGCAGCGCAGGGGCGGGGGGGTTCGAGACCCAGTACTTC
TRBD2,.,TRBJ2-3,TRBV9,CASSVRSGRNTDTQYF,TGTGCCAGCAGCGTACGCAGCGGGAGGAACACAGATACGCAGTATTTT
TRBD1,.,TRBJ2-7,TRBV29-1,CSVVPAGQGNGYEQYF,TGCAGCGTTGTCCCCGCTGGACAGGGGAACGGTTACGAGCAGTACTTC
.,.,TRBJ2-1,TRBV7-3,CASSLTGTNEQFF,TGTGCCAGCAGCTTAACGGGGACGAACGAGCAGTTCTTC
.,once,TRBJ1-6,TRBV9,CASSVGGPSNNSPLHF,TGTGCCAGCAGCGTAGGGGGGCCTTCCAATAATTCACCCCTCCACTTT
.,.,TRBJ1-2,TRBV4-1,CASSQVHSYGYTF,TGCGCCAGCAGCCAAGTGCACAGCTATGGCTACACCTTC
.,.,TRBJ2-7,TRBV21-1,CASSKGRASGAYEQYF,TGTGCCAGCAGCAAAGGTAGGGCTAGCGGAGCCTACGAGCAGTACTTC
.,once,TRBJ2-7,TRBV20-1,CSAHIGNEQYF,TGCAGTGCTCATATCGGCAATGAGCAGTACTTC
.,.,TRBJ2-1,TRBV7-2,CASSVATAEKQFF,TGTGCCAGCAGCGTAGCTACGGCAGAAAAGCAGTTCTTC
.,few,TRBJ2-1,TRBV29-1,CSATLGQYNEQFF,TGCAGCGCTACGCTAGGACAGTACAATGAGCAGTTCTTC
.,.,TRBJ2-3,TRBV5-1,CASSFVSADTQYF,TGCGCCAGCAGCTTTGTCAGTGCAGATACGCAGTATTTT
.,few,TRBJ1-2,TRBV12-3/TRBV12-4,CASSKGTALGGYTF,TGTGCCAGCAGCAAAGGGACGGCCTTAGGGGGCTACACCTTC
TRBD1,many,TRBJ2-5,TRBV12-3/TRBV12-4,CASTRDSQETQYF,TGCGCCAGCACCCGGGACAGTCAAGAGACCCAGTACTTC
.,.,TRBJ2-7,TRBV7-6,CASSLGGRQGEQYF,TGTGCCAGCAGCTTAGGCGGTAGGCAGGGAGAGCAGTACTTC
.,.,TRBJ2-1,TRBV5-1,CASSIVGNEQFF,TGCGCCAGCAGCATAGTAGGAAATGAGCAGTTCTTC
TRBD1,.,TRBJ1-4,TRBV12-3/TRBV12-4,CASSPGSGTGDEKLFF,TGTGCCAGCAGTCCGGGCTCCGGGACAGGGGATGAAAAACTGTTTTTT
TRBD1,.,TRBJ1-1,TRBV18,CASFFTGVDTEAFF,TGTGCCAGCTTCTTCACAGGGGTGGACACTGAAGCTTTCTTT
TRBD1,.,TRBJ2-7,TRBV20-1,CSARGDRGSYEQYF,TGCAGTGCTAGAGGCGACAGGGGATCCTACGAGCAGTACTTC
.,few,TRBJ2-5,TRBV7-6,CASSGVLETQYF,TGTGCCAGCAGCGGAGTACTAGAGACCCAGTACTTC
TRBD2,few,TRBJ2-1,TRBV20-1,CSARDPRTSGSGYEQFF,TGCAGTGCTAGAGACCCCCGGACTAGCGGGAGTGGTTATGAGCAGTTCTTC
TRBD2,.,TRBJ2-7,TRBV3-1,CASSQGGRRLAVLGEQYF,TGTGCCAGCAGCCAAGGTGGAAGACGGCTAGCGGTTTTAGGTGAGCAGTACTTC
TRBD1,.,TRBJ2-7,TRBV24-1,CATSEGQGSKQYF,TGTGCCACCAGTGAAGGACAGGGTTCCAAGCAGTACTTC
TRBD2,.,TRBJ2-7,TRBV12-3/TRBV12-4,CASSPRTSGGTYEQYF,TGTGCCAGCAGTCCCAGGACTAGCGGGGGGACCTACGAGCAGTACTTC
TRBD1,.,TRBJ2-5,TRBV20-1,CGARDRGFQETQYF,TGCGGTGCTAGAGACAGGGGGTTTCAAGAGACCCAGTACTTC
TRBD1,.,TRBJ1-1,TRBV20-1,CSARDRTGDTEAFF,TGCAGTGCTAGAGATCGGACAGGGGACACTGAAGCTTTCTTT
.,.,TRBJ2-5,TRBV4-1,CASSLEDSPVETQYF,TGCGCCAGCAGCCTTGAGGACAGTCCGGTCGAGACCCAGTACTTC
.,few,TRBJ2-7,TRBV7-2,CASSFSVGLTYEQYF,TGTGCCAGCAGCTTCTCCGTTGGATTGACCTACGAGCAGTACTTC
.,.,TRBJ2-5,TRBV12-3/TRBV12-4,CASLMEGTQYF,TGTGCCAGCCTAATGGAGGGGACCCAGTACTTC
.,few,TRBJ1-6,TRBV20-1,CSAREQYNSPLHF,TGCAGTGCTAGAGAACAGTATAATTCACCCCTCCACTTT
.,.,TRBJ2-7,TRBV4-1,CASSQEGTRYEQYF,TGCGCCAGCAGCCAAGAGGGGACACGGTACGAGCAGTACTTC
TRBD2,.,TRBJ2-7,TRBV4-2,CASSQEAGASHEQYF,TGTGCCAGCAGCCAAGAGGCGGGAGCGTCCCACGAGCAGTACTTC
TRBD2,.,TRBJ2-7,TRBV12-3/TRBV12-4,CASSLPGLAGYNEQYF,TGTGCCAGCAGTTTACCAGGACTAGCGGGTTACAATGAGCAGTACTTC
TRBD1,few,TRBJ2-7,TRBV2,CASRTIGTVGDEQYF,TGTGCCAGCCGTACTATAGGGACAGTTGGCGACGAGCAGTACTTC
TRBD1,.,TRBJ1-1,TRBV27,CASSLSTGVSTEAFF,TGTGCCAGCAGTTTATCGACAGGGGTGAGCACTGAAGCTTTCTTT
.,few,TRBJ1-1,TRBV3-1,CASSGMRLTEAFF,TGTGCCAGCAGCGGCATGAGATTGACTGAAGCTTTCTTT
.,.,TRBJ1-1,TRBV7-2,CASSVGDLRTEAFF,TGTGCCAGCAGCGTAGGGGACCTGAGGACTGAAGCTTTCTTT
TRBD2,.,TRBJ2-5,TRBV3-1,CASGNLGGETQYF,TGTGCCAGCGGGAACCTGGGAGGGGAGACCCAGTACTTC
.,few,TRBJ2-1,TRBV29-1,CSGQSERWGEQFF,TGCAGCGGCCAGTCGGAGCGGTGGGGGGAGCAGTTCTTC
.,.,TRBJ1-2,TRBV29-1,CQVGDYGCTF,.
.,.,TRBJ2-1,TRBV6-2/TRBV6-3,CASTIRLGLVEQFF,TGTGCCAGCACTATCCGGCTGGGCTTGGTTGAGCAGTTCTTC
TRBD1,.,TRBJ2-7,TRBV18,CASSSLPETGVEQYF,TGTGCCAGCTCATCCCTCCCGGAGACAGGGGTCGAGCAGTACTTC
TRBD2,.,TRBJ2-1,TRBV20-1,CSAHLDGGSSYNEQFF,TGCAGTGCTCACCTTGACGGCGGGAGCTCCTACAATGAGCAGTTCTTC
.,.,TRBJ1-4,TRBV5-1,CASSRALDRSTNEKLFF,TGCGCCAGCAGCCGAGCCCTGGACCGATCAACTAATGAAAAACTGTTTTTT
.,.,TRBJ2-1,TRBV6-6,CASSPGSTRTNEQFF,TGTGCCAGCAGTCCGGGGTCCACAAGGACCAATGAGCAGTTCTTC
.,.,TRBJ2-5,TRBV20-1,CSAREWQETQYF,TGCAGTGCTAGGGAGTGGCAAGAGACCCAGTACTTC
TRBD1,.,TRBJ2-7,TRBV11-3,CASSRAGTGGSEQYF,TGTGCCAGCAGTCGAGCCGGGACAGGGGGCTCCGAGCAGTACTTC
.,.,TRBJ2-7,TRBV28,CASSGLRPYEQYF,TGTGCCAGTTCCGGGCTAAGGCCCTACGAGCAGTACTTC
.,.,TRBJ1-5,TRBV20-1,CSARDPTSLQPQHF,TGCAGTGCTAGAGATCCCACTTCCCTGCAGCCCCAGCATTTT
.,.,TRBJ2-7,TRBV27,CASTAVGSSYEQYF,TGTGCCAGCACCGCCGTGGGCAGCTCCTACGAGCAGTACTTC
.,few,TRBJ1-4,TRBV29-1,CSALTGDEKLFF,TGCAGCGCCCTTACCGGCGATGAAAAACTGTTTTTT
TRBD1,.,TRBJ1-5,TRBV27,CASSLSGQGKTNQPQHF,TGTGCCAGCAGTTTATCGGGACAGGGCAAAACAAATCAGCCCCAGCATTTT
.,few,TRBJ2-7,TRBV7-9,CASSPGPQQYF,TGTGCCAGCAGCCCAGGCCCCCAGCAGTACTTC
.,.,TRBJ2-3,TRBV9,CASSVGDGYAYF,TGTGCCAGCAGCGTAGGAGACGGATACGCGTATTTT
.,.,TRBJ2-3,TRBV6-5,CASSYKAGPTDTQYF,TGTGCCAGCAGTTACAAGGCGGGGCCCACAGATACGCAGTATTTT